This T cell receptor (beta chain) emerged from a study of blood T cell repertoires in COVID-19. Study summary: The United States, Italy and Spain provided the acute and convalescent COVID-19 samples.

Only in-frame clones appear in the TCRdb table, and some are missing; sequencing was by immunoSEQ multiplex PCR. The repertoire holds approximately 74,000 clones, with 75% to 95% as singletons. This TCR came from a woman aged 55 to 70 with active COVID-19. Sequenced sample: peripheral blood.

As DNA, the CDR3 is TGTGCCAGCGGCACGGGAGGGCTCTCTGGGGCCAACGTCCTGACTTTC. Translation gives CASGTGGLSGANVLTF. The gene calls are TRBV7-9 and TRBJ2-6, with 8 bases that match TRBD2. CDR1 and CDR2 (germline): SEHNR, FQNEAQ (reference sequence). The CDR3 length is 16 residues. The V and J ends lost 8 bases and 0 bases, in that order; junction bases with no gene match: 6.